The 8 T cell receptor beta chains given below trace back to one sample, sequenced in a study of shared clonotypes between healthy human individuals. TCRdb's table, derived via immunoSEQ multiplex PCR, lists solely in-frame clones and lacks some. The sample has roughly 330,000 clones, approximately 79% seen once. Sequencing input: memory CD4+ T cells sorted from blood. Sample subset: CD45RA-negative fraction. Receptors were obtained from a man aged 25 to 45 in good health.

The genes are TRBV29-1 and TRBJ2-1; D may be TRBD1 or TRBD2 (6 bases each). Per the germline V gene, CDR1 is SQVTM and CDR2 is ANQGSEA. V lost 5 bases to trimming and J lost 7 bases, with 15 bases between them. The CDR3 runs 13 residues. The CDR3 bases are TGCAGCGTTCTGGGGGGCGATTGGAATGAGCAGTTCTTC. Amino acid sequence: CSVLGGDWNEQFF.

This clone was counted only a few times. V is TRBV7-9 and J is TRBJ2-1; D is possibly TRBD2 (5 bases). This CDR3 is 15 amino acids long. Trimming removed 2 bases at V and 8 bases at J, with 16 bases between. Germline assignment: CDR1 SEHNR and CDR2 FQNEAQ (reference sequence). CDR3 nucleotides: TGTGCCAGCAGCTTATTATCCAGTGCGGGCCATGAGCAGTTCTTC. Amino acids: CASSLLSSAGHEQFF.

The rearrangement links TRBV7-9 to TRBJ2-7; maybe TRBD2 (5 bases). CDR3 length: 14 amino acids. CDR1 is SEHNR and CDR2 is FQNEAQ in the germline V gene (reference sequence). V was trimmed by 7 bases and J by 4 bases, leaving 17 bases between them. The CDR3 DNA reads as TGTGCCAGCACCCCGGGTAGCGAAAAATACGAGCAGTACTTC. As protein: CASTPGSEKYEQYF.

As DNA, the CDR3 is TGCAGCGTTGTTGTTTACTGGGGGTACCAAGAGACCCAGTACTTC. It translates to CSVVVYWGYQETQYF. This chain links TRBV29-1 with TRBJ2-5, with D perhaps TRBD1 or TRBD2 (5 bases each). Per germline, CDR1 SQVTM and CDR2 ANQGSEA. The V gene lost 4 bases and the J gene lost 0 bases, with 15 bases spanning the gap. The CDR3 length is 15 residues.

This chain links TRBV27 with TRBJ1-2, with D possibly being TRBD1 (5 bases). The CDR3 spans 15 residues. The germline CDR1 and CDR2 sequences are MNHEY and SMNVEV (reference sequence). Between the trimmed V and J ends, which lost 4 bases and 6 bases, there was a span of 18 bases. The CDR3 region is CASSSRVGPHHGYTF. CDR3 DNA sequence: TGTGCCAGCAGTTCCCGTGTGGGGCCGCACCATGGCTACACCTTC.

In this sample, this clone turned up a few times. This sequence joins TRBV7-9 and TRBJ1-2, with TRBD1 matching 8 bases. Germline V gene lookup returns CDR1 SEHNR and CDR2 FQNEAQ (reference sequence). V lost 5 bases, J lost 6 bases, and 11 bases stayed unmatched. This CDR3 is 15 amino acids long. The DNA of the CDR3 is TGTGCCAGCAGCCCGACCAGACAGGGGAGGAATGGCTACACCTTC. This translates into CASSPTRQGRNGYTF.

This chain links TRBV19 with TRBJ2-7, with D perhaps given as TRBD1 or TRBD2 (5 bases each). The CDR3 has 15 amino acids. Per the germline V gene, CDR1 is LNHDA and CDR2 is SQIVND (reference sequence). Trimming took off 11 bases at V and 0 bases at J, with 20 bases between the two ends. CDR3 protein: CAGQGRGSPSYEQYF. CDR3 nucleotides: TGTGCCGGCCAGGGTAGAGGGAGCCCCTCCTACGAGCAGTACTTC.

The genes are TRBV2 and TRBJ2-7; D may match TRBD1 or TRBD2 (6 bases each). Germline assignment: CDR1 SNHLY and CDR2 FYNNEI. There are 15 residues in the CDR3. The CDR3 DNA follows: TGTGGGGTTAGTGTTACAGGGACTCCAACCTACGAGCAGTACTTC. Encoded protein: CGVSVTGTPTYEQYF.